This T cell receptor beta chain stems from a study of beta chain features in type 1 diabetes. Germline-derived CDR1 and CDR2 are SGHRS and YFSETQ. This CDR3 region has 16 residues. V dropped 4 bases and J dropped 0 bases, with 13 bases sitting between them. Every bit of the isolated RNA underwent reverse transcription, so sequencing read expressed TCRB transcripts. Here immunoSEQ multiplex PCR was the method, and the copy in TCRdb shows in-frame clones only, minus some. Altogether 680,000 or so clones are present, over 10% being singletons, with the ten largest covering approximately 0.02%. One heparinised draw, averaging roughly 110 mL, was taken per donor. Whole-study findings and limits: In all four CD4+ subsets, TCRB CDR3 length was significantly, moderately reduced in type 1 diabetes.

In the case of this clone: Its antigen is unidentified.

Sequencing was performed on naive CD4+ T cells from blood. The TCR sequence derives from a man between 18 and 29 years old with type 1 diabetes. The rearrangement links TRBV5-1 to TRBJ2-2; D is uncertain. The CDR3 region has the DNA TGCGCCAGCAGCCCTGGAACAGTCGCGAACACCGGGGAGCTGTTTTTT. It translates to CASSPGTVANTGELFF.